The clone carrying this TCR beta chain was found a few times. The data were obtained in a study of T-cell reconstitution after alpha-beta-depleted transplantation in children. The CDR3 is made up of 15 amino acids. V gave up 3 bases and J gave up 0 bases, with 10 bases separating them. CDR1 is SGHRS and CDR2 is YFSETQ in the germline V gene. Unique molecular identifiers were incorporated into the prepared TCRbeta library. Each CDR3 protein gets one entry after TCRdb re-called the PCR reads with MiXCR. The sample has around 960,000 distinct CDR3 sequences; about 31% are singletons. The sample consisted of PBMCs, mostly from graft donor cells, taken 360 days after TCRalphabeta/CD19-depleted stem cell transplant. This chain connects TRBV5-1 to TRBJ2-1; D perhaps matches TRBD2 (5 bases). The receptor's source is a boy under three years old who had a stem cell transplant for SCID, so the T cells may come from the graft donor. CDR3 coding DNA: TGCGCCAGCAGCTCGGGATCGAGCTCCTACAATGAGCAGTTCTTC. This codes for CASSSGSSSYNEQFF.